Presented here are 32 T cell receptor beta chains from one specimen sequenced in a study of cytomegalovirus exposure and HLA in healthy donors. PCR amplification relied on 60 Vbeta primers (plus 13 Jbeta primers). Profiling relied on immunoSEQ multiplex PCR, and the TCRdb table lists in-frame clones only, not all of them. The sample yields 200,000 to 250,000 clones, about 84% seen once. The sample was PBMCs. These receptor sequences come from a human donor in good health.

This sequence joins TRBV6-5 and TRBJ2-5; TRBD1 is a possible D gene (6 bases). Trimming took off 7 bases at V and 5 bases at J, with 11 bases between the two ends. The CDR3 consists of 12 residues. Looked up from germline, CDR1 is MNHEY and CDR2 is SVGAGI. This CDR3 is CASKGGGETQYF. The CDR3 nucleotides are TGTGCCAGCAAAGGGGGTGGGGAGACCCAGTACTTC.

The rearrangement uses TRBV9 and TRBJ2-7; a possible D gene is TRBD2 (6 bases). The CDR3 loop spans 16 amino acids. CDR1 SGDLS and CDR2 YYNGEE come from the germline V gene. Trimming removed 0 bases from V and 3 bases from J, with 16 bases in between. CDR3 residues: CASSVDRRQGGYEQYF. CDR3 sequence (DNA): TGTGCCAGCAGCGTAGATAGGCGGCAGGGAGGCTACGAGCAGTACTTC.

This clone appeared a few times. V is TRBV5-1 and J is TRBJ1-4; D unclear. This CDR3 has 16 amino acids. Trimming cost V 0 bases and J 4 bases, with 13 bases left between them. Germline CDR1 reads SGHRS; CDR2 reads YFSETQ. Here the CDR3 reads CASSLAPVGSNEKLFF. CDR3 nucleotide sequence: TGCGCCAGCAGCTTGGCCCCGGTGGGGAGTAATGAAAAACTGTTTTTT.

Comments on this clone: One end of the junction does not line up with germline, which may come from a read error. J is TRBJ2-3 and V is TRBV6-4; 8 bases align to TRBD1. The CDR3 extends over 16 amino acids. Germline assignment: CDR1 MRHNA and CDR2 SNTAGT. In nucleotides, the CDR3 is TGTGCCAGCAGTGACCCAGGACAGGGAAGCAGAGATACGCAGTATTTT. The encoded protein is CASSDPGQGSRDTQYF.

This rearrangement joins TRBV7-9 to TRBJ1-4, with D perhaps TRBD1 (5 bases). Germline V CDR1 and CDR2: SEHNR, FQNEAQ (reference sequence). The CDR3 spans 15 residues. V lost 1 base and J 7 bases, leaving 13 bases between the germline ends. The CDR3 is CASSLVGLQGEKLFF. In DNA, the CDR3 is TGTGCCAGCAGCTTAGTGGGGCTTCAGGGTGAAAAACTGTTTTTT.

V gene TRBV19 combines with J gene TRBJ2-1, with 11 positions matching TRBD2. V lost 5 bases to trimming and J lost 3 bases; unmatched junction nucleotides: 9. The germline V gene has CDR1 LNHDA and CDR2 SQIVND (reference sequence). This CDR3 comprises 17 residues. CDR3 loop: CASSPGSLAGVYNEQFF. In DNA, the CDR3 is TGTGCCAGTAGTCCGGGATCACTAGCGGGAGTCTACAATGAGCAGTTCTTC.

Worth noting for this clone: One end of the junction varies from germline; a read error may be responsible. CDR3 DNA: TGTTCCAGCAGCTTAATTACTAGCGGGAGTTACGAGCAGTACTTC. Its translation: CSSSLITSGSYEQYF. The chain is built from TRBV7-9 and TRBJ2-7, with 11 bases matching TRBD2. This CDR3 comprises 15 residues. CDR1 is SEHNR and CDR2 is FQNEAQ in the germline V gene (reference sequence). Full variable domain (rest looked up from reference TRBV7-9 and TRBJ2-7): DTGVSQNPRHKITKRGQNVTFRCDPISEHNRLYWYRQTLGQGPEFLTYFQNEAQLEKSRLLSDRFSAERPKGSFSTLEIQRTEQGDSAMYLCSSSLITSGSYEQYFGPGTRLTVT.

The chain has TRBV6-5 and TRBJ2-1; 7 bases map to TRBD1. The J segment lost 5 bases and the V segment lost 7 bases, leaving 5 bases of the junction unmatched. The CDR3 is 13 amino acids. CDR1 and CDR2 from the germline V gene are MNHEY and SVGAGI. The CDR3 spells CASTWTGDNEQFF. The CDR3 DNA follows: TGTGCCAGCACCTGGACAGGAGACAATGAGCAGTTCTTC.

This chain joins TRBV28 and TRBJ1-2; 10 nucleotides agree with TRBD1. Germline CDR1 reads MDHEN; CDR2 reads SYDVKM. Trimming at V came to 6 bases and at J to 4 bases, leaving 5 bases not matched to a gene. The CDR3 is 14 residues long. CDR3 region: CASSGTGELYGYTF. CDR3 nucleotide sequence: TGTGCCAGCAGCGGGACAGGGGAACTCTATGGCTACACCTTC.

The J gene is TRBJ2-2, the V gene TRBV7-6, with a possible D match to TRBD2 (6 bases). The CDR3 consists of 16 residues. V gave up 7 bases and J gave up 0 bases, with 15 bases separating them. Germline V lookup: CDR1 SGHVS, CDR2 FNYEAQ. The CDR3 reads CASKIGGNANTGELFF. The DNA for the CDR3 is TGTGCCAGCAAGATCGGCGGGAACGCGAACACCGGGGAGCTGTTTTTT.

CDR3 residues: CASSQQAQGEQFF. CDR3 in DNA: TGTGCCAGCTCACAACAGGCGCAAGGGGAGCAGTTCTTC. This chain uses TRBV18 with TRBJ2-1; tentative D call: TRBD1 (5 bases). This CDR3 has 13 amino acids. Trimming removed 4 bases from V and 10 bases from J, with 14 bases in between. The germline V gene has CDR1 KGHSH and CDR2 LQKENI.

The V and J genes are TRBV29-1 and TRBJ2-3; D possibly corresponds to TRBD2 (6 bases). The V and J ends lost 6 bases and 2 bases respectively, with 9 bases between them. The CDR3 has 12 residues. Germline V lookup: CDR1 SQVTM, CDR2 ANQGSEA. Written as DNA, the CDR3 is TGCAGCGTGGGGACTGACACAGATACGCAGTATTTT. Its translation is CSVGTDTDTQYF.

This chain connects TRBV18 to TRBJ2-3; the D is unclear. This CDR3 comprises 15 residues. Per germline, CDR1 KGHSH and CDR2 LQKENI. V gave up 6 bases and J gave up 0 bases, with 13 bases separating them. In DNA, the CDR3 is TGTGCCAGCTCCGAGGCGGATCCTAGCACAGATACGCAGTATTTT. Translating gives CASSEADPSTDTQYF.

Note on this clone: Other DNA sequences from this sample encode an identical CDR3 as well. This sequence joins TRBV6-5 and TRBJ1-5, with 9 bases lining up with TRBD1. Germline V gene lookup returns CDR1 MNHEY and CDR2 SVGAGI. CDR3 length equals 15 residues. V lost 0 bases, J lost 6 bases, and 3 bases stayed unmatched. Here the CDR3 reads CASSYSTGGGQPQHF. For the CDR3, the DNA is TGTGCCAGCAGTTACTCCACAGGGGGCGGTCAGCCCCAGCATTTT.

The chain combines TRBV7-8 with TRBJ2-7; 11 bases align to TRBD2. CDR3 length: 16 residues. The J segment lost 1 base and the V segment lost 1 base, leaving 3 bases of the junction unmatched. CDR1 and CDR2 (germline): SGHVS, FQNEAQ. Here the CDR3 reads CASSLGGTSGSYEQYF. The CDR3 region has the DNA TGTGCCAGCAGCTTAGGAGGGACTAGCGGATCCTACGAGCAGTACTTC.

The chain employs TRBV5-4 and TRBJ2-7; TRBD1 matches 11 bases. Germline V gives CDR1 SGHNT, CDR2 YYREEE (reference sequence). The trim removed 4 bases at V and 1 base at J, leaving 4 bases unmatched. There are 15 residues in the CDR3. In nucleotides, the CDR3 is TGTGCCAGCAGCCAGGGACAGGGGGTTTCCTACGAGCAGTACTTC. This codes for CASSQGQGVSYEQYF.

This chain joins TRBV7-2 and TRBJ2-4; 8 nucleotides line up with TRBD1. With 5 bases clipped from V and 7 bases from J, the junction kept 13 bases outside the gene matches. Germline CDR1 SGHTA, CDR2 FQGNSA. CDR3 length: 16 amino acids. The CDR3 sequence is CASSPGTGSMWNIQYF. The CDR3 DNA reads TGTGCCAGCAGCCCGGGGACAGGTTCAATGTGGAACATTCAGTACTTC.

This sequence joins TRBV2 and TRBJ2-2; D gene ambiguous. The CDR3 consists of 12 residues. Germline-derived CDR1 and CDR2 are SNHLY and FYNNEI. CDR3 residues: CVCAINTGELFF. DNA for the CDR3: TGTGTATGCGCGATTAACACCGGGGAGCTGTTTTTT. The variable domain in full, with the rest retrieved from reference TRBV2 and TRBJ2-2, is EPEVTQTPSHQVTQMGQEVILRCVPISNHLYFYWYRQILGQKVEFLVSFYNNEISEKSEIFDDQFSVERPDGSNFTLKIRSTKLEDSAMYFCVCAINTGELFFGEGSRLTVL.

This sequence joins TRBV27 and TRBJ2-7, with TRBD1 matching 9 bases. Trimming took 9 bases from V and 1 from J; bases not matched to a gene: 1. The CDR3 loop spans 12 amino acids. CDR1 MNHEY and CDR2 SMNVEV come from the germline V gene (reference sequence). The CDR3 DNA follows: TGTGCCAGACAGGGGGCATCCTACGAGCAGTACTTC. Amino acids: CARQGASYEQYF.

The gene calls are TRBV29-1 and TRBJ1-6; TRBD1 is a possible D gene (6 bases). Trimming shortened V by 3 bases and J by 7 bases, and 7 bases separated the two germline ends. The CDR3 spans 12 residues. CDR1 and CDR2 from the germline V gene are SQVTM and ANQGSEA. The CDR3 bases are TGCAGCGTTGACACAGGGAATTCACCCCTCCACTTT. Translation gives CSVDTGNSPLHF.

This rearrangement joins TRBV7-9 to TRBJ2-2; unclear D gene. Per the germline V gene, CDR1 is SEHNR and CDR2 is FQNEAQ (reference sequence). Trimming took 5 bases from V and 0 from J, leaving 10 bases between them. The CDR3 totals 15 residues. CDR3 DNA: TGTGCCAGCAGCCCCACTACTACGAACACCGGGGAGCTGTTTTTT. This translates into CASSPTTTNTGELFF.

The chain employs TRBV7-3 and TRBJ2-1; 13 nucleotides match TRBD2. V trimming: 5 bases; J trimming: 9 bases; junction bases outside the gene matches: 7. This CDR3 is 15 amino acids long. Germline V gives CDR1 SGHTA, CDR2 FQGTGA. The CDR3 DNA reads TGTGCCAGCAGCGCCACTAGCGGGAGGGGAGGTGAGCAGTTCTTC. Translation gives CASSATSGRGGEQFF. The full variable domain, rest sourced from reference TRBV7-3 and TRBJ2-1, is GAGVSQTPSNKVTEKGKYVELRCDPISGHTALYWYRQSLGQGPEFLIYFQGTGAADDSGLPNDRFFAVRPEGSVSTLKIQRTERGDSAVYLCASSATSGRGGEQFFGPGTRLTVL.

This rearrangement joins TRBV6-4 to TRBJ2-3; TRBD1 matches 10 bases. The V gene's germline CDR1 is MRHNA and CDR2 SNTAGT. The V gene end was trimmed by 2 bases and the J gene end by 4 bases; junction bases not matched to a gene: 0. The CDR3 runs to 14 residues. The CDR3 DNA reads TGTGCCAGCAGTGACGGACAGGGGGCAGATACGCAGTATTTT. Its protein product is CASSDGQGADTQYF.

As regards this clone: Germline is not matched at one junction end, which may reflect a read error. The rearrangement uses TRBV7-9 and TRBJ2-7; 7 bases are shared with TRBD2. The germline CDR1 and CDR2 sequences are SEHNR and FQNEAQ (reference sequence). This CDR3 has 14 residues. The CDR3 DNA is TGTTCCAGCAGCTTAGTCCGGGACTACGGCGAGCAGTACTTC. It translates to CSSSLVRDYGEQYF. The whole variable domain, filled in from reference TRBV7-9 and TRBJ2-7, reads DTGVSQNPRHKITKRGQNVTFRCDPISEHNRLYWYRQTLGQGPEFLTYFQNEAQLEKSRLLSDRFSAERPKGSFSTLEIQRTEQGDSAMYLCSSSLVRDYGEQYFGPGTRLTVT.

The rearrangement uses TRBV7-3 and TRBJ1-2; TRBD1 matches 9 bases. Germline-derived CDR1 and CDR2 are SGHTA and FQGTGA. This CDR3 spans 13 amino acids. J lost 6 bases, V lost 1 base, and 0 bases had no gene match. The DNA of the CDR3 is TGTGCCAGCAGCTTAAGGACAGGGGATGGCTACACCTTC. Translation gives CASSLRTGDGYTF.

The sample holds one count of this clone. V gene TRBV27 combines with J gene TRBJ2-4, with 14 bases matching TRBD2. The V segment lost 6 bases and the J segment 2 bases; nucleotides outside the gene matches: 15. The CDR3 runs 20 residues. Germline lookup yields CDR1 MNHEY and CDR2 SMNVEV (reference sequence). CDR3 sequence (DNA): TGTGCCAGCAGCCCTCGACCGGGACTAGCGGGAGTGGGGACCAAAAACATTCAGTACTTC. Translated, it gives CASSPRPGLAGVGTKNIQYF.

The V and J genes are TRBV29-1 and TRBJ2-7, with TRBD1 as a possible D gene (6 bases). Trimming stripped 6 bases from V and 1 base from J, with 13 bases between. The CDR3 is 13 amino acids. The germline V gene encodes CDR1 SQVTM and CDR2 ANQGSEA. CDR3 nucleotides: TGCAGCGTCGGACAGAGGTATTCCTACGAGCAGTACTTC. The encoded protein is CSVGQRYSYEQYF.

V is TRBV28 and J is TRBJ1-5; tentatively, D is TRBD1 (6 bases). Looked up from germline, CDR1 is MDHEN and CDR2 is SYDVKM. CDR3 length: 13 amino acids. Trimming took off 3 bases at V and 4 bases at J, with 7 bases between the two ends. CDR3 bases: TGTGCCAGCAGTTTCCAGGGGAATCAGCCCCAGCATTTT. As protein: CASSFQGNQPQHF. The variable domain in full, completed from reference TRBV28 and TRBJ1-5, reads DVKVTQSSRYLVKRTGEKVFLECVQDMDHENMFWYRQDPGLGLRLIYFSYDVKMKEKGDIPEGYSVSREKKERFSLILESASTNQTSMYLCASSFQGNQPQHFGDGTRLSIL.

The chain carries TRBV18 and TRBJ1-4, with 8 bases that match TRBD1. This CDR3 has 15 amino acids. Germline V gives CDR1 KGHSH, CDR2 LQKENI. V shed 3 bases and J 5 bases; nucleotides not matched to a gene: 5. CDR3 region: CASSPATGVNEKLFF. CDR3 DNA sequence: TGTGCCAGCTCACCCGCGACAGGGGTAAATGAAAAACTGTTTTTT. Full variable domain (remainder filled in from reference TRBV18 and TRBJ1-4): NAGVMQNPRHLVRRRGQEARLRCSPMKGHSHVYWYRQLPEEGLKFMVYLQKENIIDESGMPKERFSAEFPKEGPSILRIQQVVRGDSAAYFCASSPATGVNEKLFFGSGTQLSVL.

The genes are TRBV6-5 and TRBJ1-1; TRBD1 matches at 7 bases. The length of the CDR3 is 14 residues. From germline, CDR1 is MNHEY and CDR2 SVGAGI. The ends lost 6 bases at V and 2 bases at J; junction bases unmatched: 6. Here the CDR3 reads CASRGTAPNTEAFF. In DNA form, the CDR3 reads TGTGCCAGCAGGGGGACAGCACCAAACACTGAAGCTTTCTTT.

The J gene is TRBJ2-7, the V gene TRBV4-3; weak D call: TRBD2 (5 bases). The CDR3 is 13 residues long. V shed 4 bases and J shed 5 bases, with 12 bases lying between them. CDR1 is LGHNA, CDR2 YSLEER, per germline. This CDR3 reads CASSPPGGHEQYF. In DNA, the CDR3 is TGCGCCAGCAGCCCCCCTGGAGGTCACGAGCAGTACTTC.

The rearrangement joins TRBV6-5 to TRBJ2-2; D is perhaps TRBD2 (6 bases). Germline V CDR1 and CDR2: MNHEY, SVGAGI. The CDR3 runs to 15 residues. V was clipped by 7 bases and J by 0 bases, with 12 bases between them. CDR3 nucleotide sequence: TGTGCCAGCAAGGGAGGCCAATCGAACACCGGGGAGCTGTTTTTT. As protein: CASKGGQSNTGELFF.